This note documents a single T cell receptor (beta chain) sequence. Compared with germline, one end of the junction differs, possibly owing to a read error. The data belong to a study of blood T cell repertoires in COVID-19. CDR1 SGHNT and CDR2 YYREEE come from the germline V gene (reference sequence). The CDR3 loop spans 16 amino acids. Clones were read by immunoSEQ multiplex PCR, and TCRdb kept only the in-frame ones, dropping some. There are 90,000 to 100,000 clones in the sample; around 85% occur only once, and about 17% lies in the top ten. V and J are TRBV5-4 and TRBJ2-1, with TRBD2 matching 15 bases. The receptor was isolated from an older woman with COVID-19, enrolled during active disease. Sequenced material: peripheral blood. Here the CDR3 DNA reads TGTGCCAGCAGTTCCGGGACTAGCGGGGGGTCGACGGCCCACCTCTTC. Protein sequence: CASSSGTSGGSTAHLF.